A single sample gave rise to the 30 T cell receptor beta chains below, sequenced in a study of blood T cell repertoires in COVID-19 (TCRdb year 2020). Libraries were prepared through the immunoSEQ multiplex PCR assay. Sourced from immuneACCESS, this table was stored by TCRdb with only in-frame sequences that have V and J called. A share of the clones is absent; for the studies checked, an unresolved V gene accounts for under half, and the remainder has no known explanation. This sample holds hundreds of thousands of clones; 82% were observed only once. Jointly, the top ten make up 5% of the sample. Material for sequencing was PBMCs or T cells enriched from blood (not recorded which). These receptors originate from a man in his forties who had been exposed to COVID-19.

V is TRBV5-1 and J is TRBJ2-1, with D possibly being TRBD1 (7 bases). V lost 4 bases and J lost 4, with 12 bases in between. The length of the CDR3 is 14 residues. Germline CDR1 reads SGHRS; CDR2 reads YFSETQ. In DNA, the CDR3 is TGCGCCAGCAGCGGCGGGACAGATTACAATGAGCAGTTCTTC. It translates to CASSGGTDYNEQFF. Full variable domain (remainder filled in from reference TRBV5-1 and TRBJ2-1): KAGVTQTPRYLIKTRGQQVTLSCSPISGHRSVSWYQQTPGQGLQFLFEYFSETQRNKGNFPGRFSGRQFSNSRSEMNVSTLELGDSALYLCASSGGTDYNEQFFGPGTRLTVL.

This chain joins TRBV3-1 (or the pseudogene TRBV3-2) and TRBJ1-1; TRBD1 might be the D (5 bases). This CDR3 region has 13 residues. V lost 0 bases and J lost 5, with 7 bases in between. The germline gives CDR1 LGHDT, CDR2 YNNKEL (reference sequence). The CDR3 spells CASSQEGGTEAFF. CDR3 DNA: TGTGCCAGCAGCCAAGAGGGGGGGACTGAAGCTTTCTTT.

The V call is TRBV30, the J call TRBJ2-5; a weak D match, TRBD2 (5 bases). The V end lost 5 bases, the J end lost 5 bases, and 15 bases lay between the germline ends. The CDR3 has 13 residues. CDR1 is GTSNPN and CDR2 is SVGIG in the germline V gene (reference sequence). DNA for the CDR3: TGTGCCTGGGGGGTCGGGATTTTGGAGACCCAGTACTTC. Its protein product is CAWGVGILETQYF.

This rearrangement joins TRBV5-1 to TRBJ2-2; TRBD1 might be the D (6 bases). Trimming shortened V by 4 bases and J by 0 bases, and 10 bases separated the two germline ends. Germline V CDR1 and CDR2: SGHRS, YFSETQ. CDR3 size: 15 residues. CDR3 sequence (DNA): TGCGCCAGCAGCATCGGGACAACGAACACCGGGGAGCTGTTTTTT. Amino acid sequence: CASSIGTTNTGELFF.

This clone was found once. This chain connects TRBV9 to TRBJ2-1, with D unresolved. V was trimmed by 0 bases and J by 5 bases, leaving 12 bases between them. The CDR3 is made up of 15 amino acids. Germline CDR1 SGDLS, CDR2 YYNGEE. CDR3 sequence reads: CASSVAPGRDNEQFF. CDR3 nucleotide sequence: TGTGCCAGCAGCGTAGCCCCGGGTCGGGACAATGAGCAGTTCTTC.

This chain links TRBV7-2 with TRBJ1-6; D is uncertain. CDR1 and CDR2 (germline): SGHTA, FQGNSA. The CDR3 covers 13 residues. V was pared by 3 bases and J by 5 bases, with 5 bases between. This chain's CDR3 is CASSFVDNSPLHF. The CDR3 region has the DNA TGTGCCAGCAGCTTCGTAGATAATTCACCCCTCCACTTT.

The chain is built from TRBV10-2 and TRBJ1-5; TRBD1 is a possible D gene (6 bases). Trimming stripped 10 bases from V and 3 bases from J, with 19 bases between. Germline V gene sequence: CDR1 WSHSY, CDR2 SAAADI. The CDR3 loop spans 15 amino acids. The CDR3 reads CATHPAPGDNQPQHF. CDR3 nucleotide sequence: TGCGCCACTCACCCGGCCCCAGGGGACAATCAGCCCCAGCATTTT.

CDR3 DNA sequence: TGTGCCACCAGCACAGGGGATGTGGGCACAGATACGCAGTATTTT. The encoded protein is CATSTGDVGTDTQYF. This sequence joins TRBV24-1 and TRBJ2-3, with TRBD1 matching over 7 bases. V trimming: 7 bases; J trimming: 1 base; junction bases outside the gene matches: 7. The germline V gene encodes CDR1 KGHDR and CDR2 SFDVKD. There are 15 residues in the CDR3.

The table lists this clone with a count of one. This chain uses TRBV27 with TRBJ1-2; weak D call: TRBD1 (6 bases). Trimming pared 2 bases from V and 7 bases from J, leaving 14 bases between. The CDR3 sequence is 14 residues long. Germline CDR1 and CDR2: MNHEY and SMNVEV (reference sequence). CDR3 coding DNA: TGTGCCAGCAGTTTAGAGGGGGGGGGAAGTGGCTACACCTTC. Residues: CASSLEGGGSGYTF.

The CDR3 nucleotides read TGTGCCAGCAGCGTAGCAGGGTTACAAGAGACCCAGTACTTC. It encodes CASSVAGLQETQYF. V and J are TRBV9 and TRBJ2-5; D possibly corresponds to TRBD1 (5 bases). Germline CDR1 is SGDLS and CDR2 is YYNGEE. The CDR3 length is 14 residues. The V and J ends lost 0 bases and 2 bases respectively, with 8 bases between them.

This clone was counted a few times. V gene TRBV29-1 combines with J gene TRBJ1-4; unclear D gene. The CDR3 is 15 residues long. The V gene's germline CDR1 is SQVTM and CDR2 ANQGSEA. The V end lost 5 bases, the J end lost 0 bases, and 13 bases lay between the germline ends. The CDR3 coding sequence is TGCAGCGTTCGCGGACCGGGAACAACTAATGAAAAACTGTTTTTT. Amino acids: CSVRGPGTTNEKLFF.

This clone was counted a few times. Other nucleotide sequences in the sample specify the same CDR3. The CDR3 reads CASSPWTSGSNEQFF. CDR3 DNA sequence: TGTGCCAGCAGCCCCTGGACTAGCGGTTCTAATGAGCAGTTCTTC. The gene calls are TRBV7-2 and TRBJ2-1; TRBD2 matches at 10 bases. Looked up from germline, CDR1 is SGHTA and CDR2 is FQGNSA. The CDR3 totals 15 residues. The ends lost 5 bases at V and 7 bases at J; junction bases unmatched: 8.

CDR3 loop: CASSKGGGGRYEQYF. CDR3 bases: TGTGCCAGCAGCAAAGGGGGGGGTGGTAGGTACGAGCAGTACTTC. The genes are TRBV21-1 and TRBJ2-7; the DNA was not used to check the table's D call, TRBD2. TRBV21-1 is an annotated pseudogene. This CDR3 comprises 15 residues.

The chain has TRBV7-8 and TRBJ1-2; no clear D. Per the germline V gene, CDR1 is SGHVS and CDR2 is FQNEAQ. The CDR3 contains 13 residues. Trimming took 6 bases from V and 8 from J, leaving 16 bases between them. The CDR3 nucleotides are TGTGCCAGCAGGTCTGGTGGAGCTCAGGGCTACACCTTC. It is translated as CASRSGGAQGYTF.

This clone was seen more than once but under ten times. The chain is built from TRBV15 and TRBJ1-1; maybe TRBD1 (6 bases). V gave up 4 bases and J gave up 6 bases, with 15 bases separating them. Germline V gene data show CDR1 as LNHNV and CDR2 as YYDKDF (reference sequence). The CDR3 is 14 amino acids. CDR3 nucleotides: TGTGCCACCAGCATACAGGGAGTATGGTCTGAAGCTTTCTTT. Translating it yields CATSIQGVWSEAFF.

This clone was detected ten times or more. The chain is built from TRBV4-1 and TRBJ1-4, with 8 bases aligning to TRBD1. This CDR3 is built from 18 residues. V shed 0 bases, J shed 6 bases, and the junction held 12 bases outside the gene matches. The germline CDR1 and CDR2 sequences are MGHRA and YSYEKL. CDR3 sequence reads: CASSQDRGIGQGYEKLFF. The DNA of the CDR3 is TGCGCCAGCAGCCAAGATAGAGGGATCGGACAGGGCTATGAAAAACTGTTTTTT.

CDR3 protein: CASSPTAGVNTEAFF. In nucleotides, the CDR3 is TGTGCCAGCAGCCCGACCGCGGGGGTGAACACTGAAGCTTTCTTT. The chain recombines TRBV5-5 with TRBJ1-1; TRBD1 is a possible D gene (5 bases). The CDR3 is 15 amino acids. Deletions cut 4 bases from V and 0 bases from J, with 13 bases between. Germline values: CDR1 SGHKS, CDR2 YYEKEE (reference sequence).

The gene calls are TRBV7-3 and TRBJ2-1; no reliable D call. The V and J ends lost 4 bases and 0 bases respectively, with 10 bases between them. Per the germline V gene, CDR1 is SGHTA and CDR2 is FQGTGA. The CDR3 runs 15 residues. The CDR3 coding sequence is TGTGCCAGCAGCTCCGGGTCTAGCTCCTACAATGAGCAGTTCTTC. This codes for CASSSGSSSYNEQFF.

This chain connects TRBV7-9 to TRBJ2-4; maybe TRBD2 (6 bases). CDR3 length: 14 amino acids. The germline gives CDR1 SEHNR, CDR2 FQNEAQ (reference sequence). Trimming removed 8 bases at V and 5 bases at J, with 16 bases between. Here the CDR3 reads CASVGRGYQNIQYF. CDR3 nucleotides: TGTGCCAGCGTAGGGCGGGGCTACCAAAACATTCAGTACTTC.

This sequence joins TRBV30 and TRBJ1-1; D unclear. V lost 0 bases to trimming and J lost 6 bases, with 5 bases between them. This CDR3 is built from 11 residues. Germline V gives CDR1 GTSNPN, CDR2 SVGIG (reference sequence). The CDR3 bases are TGTGCCTGGAGTGTAAGCCCTGAAGCTTTCTTT. Translating it yields CAWSVSPEAFF.

The chain is built from TRBV9 and TRBJ1-3; D gene unclear. V was cut by 0 bases and J by 3 bases, with 7 bases left in between. The CDR3 is 14 amino acids. Germline CDR1 and CDR2: SGDLS and YYNGEE. The CDR3 loop is CASSVDDFGNTIYF. The CDR3 DNA reads as TGTGCCAGCAGCGTAGATGACTTTGGAAACACCATATATTTT.

J is TRBJ2-7 and V is TRBV7-3; maybe TRBD2 (7 bases). The germline CDR1 and CDR2 sequences are SGHTA and FQGTGA. V was cut by 5 bases and J by 0 bases, with 14 bases left in between. This CDR3 has 15 amino acids. CDR3 protein: CASSPGLGGSYEQYF. Here the CDR3 DNA reads TGTGCCAGCAGCCCCGGACTAGGGGGCTCCTACGAGCAGTACTTC.

CDR3 sequence (DNA): TGTGCCATCAGTGAGGCCGGACATATACGGTCACCCCTCCACTTT. The encoded protein is CAISEAGHIRSPLHF. The chain couples TRBV10-3 to TRBJ1-6; TRBD1 might be the D (5 bases). Trimming pared 2 bases from V and 10 bases from J, leaving 15 bases between. The CDR3 sequence is 15 residues long. Germline CDR1 and CDR2: ENHRY and SYGVKD.

In this sample, this clone turned up a few times. This sequence joins TRBV9 and TRBJ2-5, with D perhaps matching TRBD2 (6 bases). The germline gives CDR1 SGDLS, CDR2 YYNGEE. This CDR3 is 14 amino acids long. The V and J ends lost 6 bases and 4 bases respectively, with 16 bases between them. The CDR3 loop reads CASTRGGVGETQYF. The CDR3 DNA follows: TGTGCCAGCACAAGGGGAGGTGTGGGAGAGACCCAGTACTTC.

The chain links TRBV19 to TRBJ1-2; TRBD1 might be the D (6 bases). Between the trimmed V and J ends, which lost 7 bases and 5 bases, there was a span of 17 bases. In germline, CDR1 is LNHDA, CDR2 SQIVND (reference sequence). This CDR3 is 14 amino acids long. The CDR3 region has the DNA TGTGCCAGTAAACTGGGGGCGGATGAATATGGCTACACCTTC. This encodes CASKLGADEYGYTF.

The genes are TRBV2 and TRBJ1-1; 8 positions match TRBD1. Looked up from germline, CDR1 is SNHLY and CDR2 is FYNNEI. V lost 6 bases to trimming and J lost 3 bases; unmatched junction nucleotides: 9. This CDR3 region has 15 residues. The CDR3 region has the DNA TGTGCCAGCAGATGGACAGGGAATGGTGACACTGAAGCTTTCTTT. It specifies CASRWTGNGDTEAFF.

This clone occurred once. This chain's CDR3 is CSTQPGTGNYGETQYF. As DNA, the CDR3 is TGTTCCACTCAGCCCGGGACAGGGAATTACGGGGAGACCCAGTACTTC. J is TRBJ2-5 and V is TRBV27; TRBD1 aligns across 9 bases. CDR1 is MNHEY and CDR2 is SMNVEV in the germline V gene (reference sequence). This CDR3 comprises 16 residues.

V is TRBV4-1 and J is TRBJ2-1; 8 bases align to TRBD2. The germline V gene encodes CDR1 MGHRA and CDR2 YSYEKL. The CDR3 consists of 15 residues. The V gene end was trimmed by 1 base and the J gene end by 6 bases; junction bases not matched to a gene: 5. This chain's CDR3 is CASSQVGLARNEQFF. Written as DNA, the CDR3 is TGCGCCAGCAGCCAAGTAGGACTAGCTCGCAATGAGCAGTTCTTC.

This chain links TRBV10-1 with TRBJ2-3, with D maybe TRBD1 (6 bases). The germline V gene has CDR1 WNHNN and CDR2 SYGVQD (reference sequence). Trimming removed 5 bases at V and 3 bases at J, with 12 bases between. The CDR3 totals 14 residues. The CDR3 DNA sequence: TGCGCCAGCAGTCCAGGGGTTCGAACAGATACGCAGTATTTT. The encoded protein is CASSPGVRTDTQYF.

This clone appeared once. V usage is TRBV7-6 and J usage is TRBJ1-2; 9 bases align to TRBD1. Per germline, CDR1 SGHVS and CDR2 FNYEAQ. The CDR3 consists of 14 residues. V shed 4 bases, J shed 4 bases, and the junction held 4 bases outside the gene matches. The CDR3 nucleotides are TGTGCCAGCAGCTCGGGACAGGGCGTCTATGGCTACACCTTC. It encodes CASSSGQGVYGYTF.